Below, 19 T cell receptor beta chains from the same sample are listed, as sequenced in a study of CD8+CD57+ T cells in acquired aplastic anemia. Profiling that covered TCR beta VDJ and CDR3 relied on genomic DNA as its template. In TCRdb, the reads were re-called with MiXCR into one record per CDR3 protein. The data hold about 200,000 distinct CDR3 sequences, with 65% observed a single time. Patients chosen for sequencing had shown CD8+CD57+ cell expansion by flow cytometry. Source material: sorted CD4+, CD8+, or CD8+CD57+ T cells (not recorded which) from PBMCs. Source of these receptors: a human donor with aplastic anemia.

The chain uses TRBV7-6 and TRBJ1-1; the D gene is possibly TRBD1 (5 bases). V lost 2 bases, J lost 1 base, and 14 bases lay in between. Per germline, CDR1 SGHVS and CDR2 FNYEAQ. The CDR3 spans 16 residues. This chain's CDR3 is CASSLPAGGGNTEAFF. The CDR3 region has the DNA TGTGCCAGCAGCTTACCCGCCGGGGGGGGGAACACTGAAGCTTTCTTT.

The rearrangement links TRBV20-1 to TRBJ2-3; D possibly matches TRBD1 or TRBD2 (5 bases each). The germline CDR1 and CDR2 sequences are DFQATT and SNEGSKA (reference sequence). With 4 bases removed from V and 1 base from J, the gap between germline ends came to 15 bases. The CDR3 is 15 residues long. Here the CDR3 reads CSAKRGGSGTDTQYF. The CDR3 coding sequence is TGCAGTGCTAAACGTGGGGGAAGTGGCACAGATACGCAGTATTTT.

This clonotype was counted only a few times. The chain has TRBV6-6 and TRBJ1-2; 8 positions match TRBD1. Germline V gives CDR1 MNHNY, CDR2 SVGAGI (reference sequence). V gave up 7 bases and J gave up 7 bases; unmatched junction bases: 11. The CDR3 totals 14 residues. In DNA form, the CDR3 reads TGTGCCAGCAATCACCGACAGGGGTTAGGTGGCTACACCTTC. Its protein is CASNHRQGLGGYTF.

The chain carries TRBV10-2 and TRBJ1-5; D is ambiguous. The germline V gene has CDR1 WSHSY and CDR2 SAAADI. Trimming left V 3 bases short and J 3 bases short, with 9 bases between. The CDR3 covers 14 residues. DNA of the CDR3: TGCGCCAGCAGTGAACGTATGGCCAATCAGCCCCAGCATTTT. Translating gives CASSERMANQPQHF.

About this clonotype: The CDR3 does not end in the conserved phenylalanine or tryptophan, so this is likely a read error. V gene TRBV10-3 combines with J gene TRBJ2-7; the D gene could be TRBD1 or TRBD2 (5 bases each). Germline V gene lookup returns CDR1 ENHRY and CDR2 SYGVKD. The germline V and J ends were trimmed by 10 bases and 2 bases, with 18 bases remaining between them. The CDR3 has 14 residues. This CDR3 is CASVGDGLTYEQYL. The CDR3 DNA follows: TGTGCCAGCGTGGGGGACGGCCTAACCTACGAGCAGTACCTC.

V usage is TRBV20-1 and J usage is TRBJ2-1; 9 bases are shared with TRBD2. The germline V gene encodes CDR1 DFQATT and CDR2 SNEGSKA (reference sequence). This CDR3 has 15 amino acids. The V gene end was trimmed by 2 bases and the J gene end by 2 bases; junction bases not matched to a gene: 4. Here the CDR3 reads CSARPLAGTYNEQFF. Written as DNA, the CDR3 is TGCAGTGCTAGACCTCTAGCGGGGACCTACAATGAGCAGTTCTTC.

V is TRBV19 and J is TRBJ1-3; D uncertain. Trimming stripped 3 bases from V and 9 bases from J, with 15 bases between. The germline gives CDR1 LNHDA, CDR2 SQIVND (reference sequence). This CDR3 has 14 amino acids. The CDR3 sequence is CASSIDSDRGTIYF. CDR3 coding DNA: TGTGCCAGTAGTATCGACTCGGATCGGGGCACCATATATTTT. The full variable domain, its missing parts supplied by reference TRBV19 and TRBJ1-3, is DGGITQSPKYLFRKEGQNVTLSCEQNLNHDAMYWYRQDPGQGLRLIYYSQIVNDFQKGDIAEGYSVSREKKESFPLTVTSAQKNPTAFYLCASSIDSDRGTIYFGEGSWLTVV.

Ten or more counts support this clonotype. V usage is TRBV7-9 and J usage is TRBJ2-7; D not certain. Germline CDR1 SEHNR, CDR2 FQNEAQ (reference sequence). This CDR3 is 12 amino acids long. V was cut by 5 bases and J by 2 bases, with 7 bases left in between. DNA for the CDR3: TGTGCCAGCAGCGGTGTGGCCTACGAGCAGTACTTC. It codes for CASSGVAYEQYF.

This rearrangement joins TRBV20-1 to TRBJ2-6, with no clear D. CDR3 length: 12 amino acids. Trimming shortened V by 4 bases and J by 4 bases, and 5 bases separated the two germline ends. From germline, CDR1 is DFQATT and CDR2 SNEGSKA (reference sequence). CDR3 loop: CSANNGANVLTF. CDR3 coding DNA: TGCAGTGCTAACAACGGGGCCAACGTCCTGACTTTC.

This clonotype appeared many times. The chain uses TRBV29-1 and TRBJ2-7; D unresolved. The germline V gene encodes CDR1 SQVTM and CDR2 ANQGSEA. Deletions cut 0 bases from V and 2 bases from J, with 14 bases between. CDR3 length: 15 residues. CDR3 region: CSVEDRAGPTYEQYF. CDR3 in DNA: TGCAGCGTTGAAGATCGCGCAGGCCCAACCTACGAGCAGTACTTC.

The chain couples TRBV10-3 to TRBJ2-5; D is perhaps TRBD1 or TRBD2 (5 bases each). The V gene's germline CDR1 is ENHRY and CDR2 SYGVKD. This CDR3 has 15 residues. V gave up 6 bases and J gave up 2 bases, with 16 bases separating them. The CDR3 bases are TGTGCCATCAGGTCCGAGGGGCAGGATCAAGAGACCCAGTACTTC. It codes for CAIRSEGQDQETQYF.

The genes are TRBV7-2 and TRBJ2-7; TRBD2 matches 7 bases. The length of the CDR3 is 14 residues. Trimming removed 3 bases from V and 5 bases from J; junction bases left unmatched: 7. Germline V lookup: CDR1 SGHTA, CDR2 FQGNSA. This CDR3 is CASSLGGLKNEQYF. In nucleotides, the CDR3 is TGTGCCAGCAGCTTGGGGGGGTTAAAGAACGAGCAGTACTTC.

The chain links TRBV25-1 to TRBJ2-6; TRBD1 is a possible D gene (6 bases). Germline V CDR1 and CDR2: MGHDK, SYGVNS. V lost 4 bases and J 4 bases, leaving 17 bases between the germline ends. CDR3 size: 17 residues. The DNA for the CDR3 is TGTGCCAGCAGTGTACAGGGATGGGCCTCAGGGGCCAACGTCCTGACTTTC. Translated, it gives CASSVQGWASGANVLTF.

This clonotype was counted once. V is TRBV9 and J is TRBJ1-2, with D maybe TRBD1 (6 bases). Trimming pared 4 bases from V and 8 bases from J, leaving 18 bases between. Germline CDR1 SGDLS, CDR2 YYNGEE. This CDR3 spans 14 amino acids. The DNA for the CDR3 is TGTGCCAGCAGCCGAACAGGGTCCCCGGGGGGCTACACCTTC. Its translation: CASSRTGSPGGYTF.

The chain joins TRBV7-9 to TRBJ2-5, with 10 bases lining up with TRBD2. Germline trimming cut 9 bases from V and 2 bases from J; bases unmatched to any gene: 15. The CDR3 is 17 amino acids. Germline CDR1 reads SEHNR; CDR2 reads FQNEAQ (reference sequence). The CDR3 nucleotides are TGTGCCAGTAGTATTCGGAGTAGCGGGGGGTCGCAAGAGACCCAGTACTTC. It specifies CASSIRSSGGSQETQYF.

This chain joins TRBV7-3 and TRBJ1-5; D not resolved. There are 14 residues in the CDR3. Germline V CDR1 and CDR2: SGHTA, FQGTGA. Between the trimmed V and J ends, which lost 5 bases and 4 bases, there was a span of 12 bases. The CDR3: CASSVDRFNQPQHF. For the CDR3, the DNA is TGTGCCAGCAGCGTAGATAGGTTTAATCAGCCCCAGCATTTT. Supplemented by reference TRBV7-3 and TRBJ1-5, the full variable domain reads GAGVSQTPSNKVTEKGKYVELRCDPISGHTALYWYRQSLGQGPEFLIYFQGTGAADDSGLPNDRFFAVRPEGSVSTLKIQRTERGDSAVYLCASSVDRFNQPQHFGDGTRLSIL.

This clonotype was counted between two and nine times. The V gene is TRBV7-6, the J gene TRBJ2-5; no firm D call. This CDR3 has 12 amino acids. V lost 5 bases and J 0 bases, leaving 4 bases between the germline ends. Germline V CDR1 and CDR2: SGHVS, FNYEAQ. The CDR3 sequence: CASSPYQETQYF. CDR3 coding DNA: TGTGCCAGCAGCCCATACCAAGAGACCCAGTACTTC.

This clonotype was counted many times. This chain uses TRBV4-1 with TRBJ2-7, with 8 bases lining up with TRBD1. This CDR3 has 14 residues. Trimming took 3 bases from V and 4 from J; bases not matched to a gene: 5. Germline V gene lookup returns CDR1 MGHRA and CDR2 YSYEKL. The DNA of the CDR3 is TGCGCCAGCAGCCATTTTACAGGGGGGTACGAGCAGTACTTC. It translates to CASSHFTGGYEQYF.

The rearrangement links TRBV2 to TRBJ2-7; D remains ambiguous. CDR1 SNHLY and CDR2 FYNNEI come from the germline V gene. Trimming shortened V by 4 bases and J by 4 bases, and 14 bases separated the two germline ends. This CDR3 comprises 14 residues. The CDR3 DNA is TGTGCCAGCAGTGGGCAGGTTGCTTTATACGAGCAGTACTTC. Its translation: CASSGQVALYEQYF.